These T cell receptor beta chains were read from a single sample in a study of blood T cells in healthy people across ages. TCRdb called the 5' RACE reads again in MiXCR, with one record for every CDR3 protein. The sample records about 590,000 distinct CDR3 sequences, around 31% being singletons. The sequencing sample was made of blood. Receptors were obtained from a woman older than 75 in good health. The CDR3 runs from the conserved cysteine through the conserved F or W. Each record gives: D gene, J gene, V gene, clone size, CDR3 protein, CDR3 DNA. The D gene is left open where the match is weak. The size field is filled for only some rows; it gives once, few, many or a size class.

D gene: NA
J gene: TRBJ1-4
V gene: TRBV14
clone size: many
CDR3 protein: CASSRGINEKLFF
CDR3 DNA: TGTGCCAGCAGCCGAGGGATTAATGAAAAACTGTTTTTT

D gene: TRBD1
J gene: TRBJ1-2
V gene: TRBV9
clone size: few
CDR3 protein: CASSVGGSGTVYGYTF
CDR3 DNA: TGTGCCAGCAGCGTAGGGGGATCCGGGACAGTTTATGGCTACACCTTC

D gene: NA
J gene: TRBJ2-6
V gene: TRBV9
clone size: NA
CDR3 protein: CASSPTRVSSSGANVLTF
CDR3 DNA: TGTGCCAGCAGCCCCACGCGGGTTAGTAGCTCTGGGGCCAACGTCCTGACTTTC

D gene: NA
J gene: TRBJ2-2
V gene: TRBV7-2
clone size: few
CDR3 protein: CASSFLVYGELFF
CDR3 DNA: TGTGCCAGCAGCTTTCTGGTCTACGGGGAGCTGTTTTTT

D gene: NA
J gene: TRBJ2-3
V gene: TRBV21-1
clone size: few
CDR3 protein: CASSPPAIRGGTDTQYF
CDR3 DNA: TGTGCCAGCAGCCCCCCGGCGATCCGGGGAGGCACAGATACGCAGTATTTT

D gene: TRBD2
J gene: TRBJ2-4
V gene: TRBV6-5
clone size: many
CDR3 protein: CASSYSSGGLAKNIQYF
CDR3 DNA: TGTGCCAGCAGTTACTCCTCGGGGGGACTAGCCAAAAACATTCAGTACTTC

D gene: TRBD2
J gene: TRBJ2-5
V gene: TRBV29-1
clone size: many
CDR3 protein: CSVAGTSGFQETQYF
CDR3 DNA: TGCAGCGTCGCCGGGACTAGCGGCTTCCAAGAGACCCAGTACTTC

D gene: NA
J gene: TRBJ2-2
V gene: TRBV3-1
clone size: NA
CDR3 protein: CASSHFQGTGERFF
CDR3 DNA: TGTGCCAGCAGCCATTTCCAGGGAACCGGGGAGCGGTTTTTT

D gene: NA
J gene: TRBJ2-1
V gene: TRBV28
clone size: many
CDR3 protein: CASSSPPRTTNEQFF
CDR3 DNA: TGTGCCAGCAGTTCCCCCCCCAGGACTACGAATGAGCAGTTCTTC

D gene: TRBD1
J gene: TRBJ1-2
V gene: TRBV12-5
clone size: few
CDR3 protein: CASGWTGQGRTHGYTF
CDR3 DNA: TGTGCTAGTGGTTGGACCGGACAGGGAAGAACCCATGGCTACACCTTC

D gene: NA
J gene: TRBJ2-5
V gene: TRBV9
clone size: many
CDR3 protein: CASSVVGGSQETQYF
CDR3 DNA: TGTGCCAGCAGCGTAGTCGGGGGTAGTCAAGAGACCCAGTACTTC

D gene: TRBD1
J gene: TRBJ2-7
V gene: TRBV7-9
clone size: many
CDR3 protein: CASSFAGGEQYF
CDR3 DNA: TGTGCCAGCAGCTTCGCAGGGGGCGAGCAGTACTTC

D gene: NA
J gene: TRBJ2-7
V gene: TRBV4-3
clone size: many
CDR3 protein: CASSEAEGNYEQYF
CDR3 DNA: TGCGCCAGCAGCGAAGCGGAGGGCAACTACGAGCAGTACTTC

D gene: NA
J gene: TRBJ1-3
V gene: TRBV7-2
clone size: NA
CDR3 protein: CASSLVEGNRNTIYF
CDR3 DNA: TGTGCCAGCAGCTTAGTGGAGGGTAACCGAAACACCATATATTTT

D gene: NA
J gene: TRBJ2-7
V gene: TRBV30
clone size: many
CDR3 protein: CAWRAGNEQYF
CDR3 DNA: TGTGCCTGGAGGGCAGGGAACGAGCAGTACTTC

D gene: NA
J gene: TRBJ1-5
V gene: TRBV19
clone size: NA
CDR3 protein: CASSLAAKYSNQPQHF
CDR3 DNA: TGTGCCAGTAGTCTGGCAGCCAAGTATAGCAATCAGCCCCAGCATTTT

D gene: TRBD1
J gene: TRBJ2-5
V gene: TRBV18
clone size: many
CDR3 protein: CASSTTGVSEQYF
CDR3 DNA: TGTGCCAGCTCCACCACAGGGGTGTCTGAGCAGTACTTC

D gene: NA
J gene: TRBJ2-1
V gene: TRBV2
clone size: few
CDR3 protein: CASTSGEAQFF
CDR3 DNA: TGTGCCAGCACATCGGGAGAGGCCCAGTTCTTC

D gene: NA
J gene: TRBJ2-7
V gene: TRBV9
clone size: many
CDR3 protein: CASSVDESFSYEQYF
CDR3 DNA: TGTGCCAGCAGCGTGGACGAGTCTTTCTCCTACGAGCAGTACTTC

D gene: NA
J gene: TRBJ2-7
V gene: TRBV4-1
clone size: many
CDR3 protein: CASSQEWAAIYEQYF
CDR3 DNA: TGCGCCAGCAGCCAAGAATGGGCAGCAATCTACGAGCAGTACTTC

D gene: NA
J gene: TRBJ2-3
V gene: TRBV6-1
clone size: NA
CDR3 protein: CASVRQIRDTDTQYF
CDR3 DNA: TGTGCCAGCGTACGTCAAATTCGGGACACAGATACGCAGTATTTT

D gene: NA
J gene: TRBJ2-3
V gene: TRBV29-1
clone size: NA
CDR3 protein: CSVELTDTQYF
CDR3 DNA: TGCAGCGTTGAACTCACCGATACGCAGTATTTT

D gene: NA
J gene: TRBJ1-4
V gene: TRBV7-2
clone size: many
CDR3 protein: CASSLAAGANEKLFF
CDR3 DNA: TGTGCCAGCAGCTTAGCGGCGGGGGCTAATGAAAAACTGTTTTTT

D gene: TRBD2
J gene: TRBJ2-1
V gene: TRBV7-2
clone size: once
CDR3 protein: CASSLLGGSEQFF
CDR3 DNA: TGTGCCAGCAGCTTATTGGGGGGGAGTGAGCAGTTCTTC

D gene: TRBD1
J gene: TRBJ1-2
V gene: TRBV6-2/TRBV6-3
clone size: many
CDR3 protein: CASRQGDGGYGYTF
CDR3 DNA: TGTGCCAGCAGACAGGGGGACGGAGGCTATGGCTACACCTTC

D gene: NA
J gene: TRBJ1-1
V gene: TRBV27
clone size: many
CDR3 protein: CASRWGGADTEAFF
CDR3 DNA: TGTGCCAGCCGATGGGGGGGCGCGGACACTGAAGCTTTCTTT

D gene: TRBD2
J gene: TRBJ2-1
V gene: TRBV7-2
clone size: NA
CDR3 protein: CASSVSTSGRWNEQFF
CDR3 DNA: TGTGCCAGCAGCGTGTCTACTAGCGGGAGATGGAATGAGCAGTTCTTC

D gene: TRBD2
J gene: TRBJ2-2
V gene: TRBV12-3/TRBV12-4
clone size: few
CDR3 protein: CASSPGLRNTGELFF
CDR3 DNA: TGTGCCAGCAGTCCGGGACTACGGAACACCGGGGAGCTGTTTTTT

D gene: TRBD2
J gene: TRBJ2-7
V gene: TRBV6-1
clone size: NA
CDR3 protein: CASSESRGAFEQYF
CDR3 DNA: TGTGCCAGCAGTGAGTCGCGGGGGGCGTTTGAGCAGTACTTC

D gene: NA
J gene: TRBJ1-5
V gene: TRBV2
clone size: few
CDR3 protein: CASSEGTGGNQPQHF
CDR3 DNA: TGTGCCAGCAGCGAGGGGACTGGCGGCAATCAGCCCCAGCATTTT

D gene: NA
J gene: TRBJ1-2
V gene: TRBV4-3
clone size: few
CDR3 protein: CASSQGGSRNYGYTF
CDR3 DNA: TGCGCCAGCAGCCAAGGCGGCAGCCGTAACTATGGCTACACCTTC

D gene: TRBD1
J gene: TRBJ2-2
V gene: TRBV2
clone size: few
CDR3 protein: CASTARTGEPTGELFF
CDR3 DNA: TGTGCCAGCACCGCTAGGACAGGGGAACCCACCGGGGAGCTGTTTTTT

D gene: NA
J gene: TRBJ2-3
V gene: TRBV19
clone size: NA
CDR3 protein: CASSIGDGYTDTQYF
CDR3 DNA: TGTGCCAGTAGTATAGGAGACGGATACACAGATACGCAGTATTTT

D gene: TRBD2
J gene: TRBJ2-1
V gene: TRBV29-1
clone size: many
CDR3 protein: CSVARGSAGGNYNEQFF
CDR3 DNA: TGCAGCGTAGCCAGGGGGTCAGCGGGGGGGAATTATAATGAGCAGTTCTTC

D gene: TRBD2
J gene: TRBJ2-1
V gene: TRBV20-1
clone size: NA
CDR3 protein: CSASHGTSGVNEQFF
CDR3 DNA: TGCAGTGCTAGTCACGGGACTAGCGGGGTTAATGAGCAGTTCTTC

D gene: NA
J gene: TRBJ1-1
V gene: TRBV3-1
clone size: few
CDR3 protein: CASSQQGRNTEAFF
CDR3 DNA: TGTGCCAGCAGCCAACAAGGGCGGAACACTGAAGCTTTCTTT

D gene: NA
J gene: TRBJ2-6
V gene: TRBV9
clone size: many
CDR3 protein: CASSVAPGLSGANVLTF
CDR3 DNA: TGTGCCAGCAGCGTAGCCCCGGGACTGTCTGGGGCCAACGTCCTGACTTTC

D gene: NA
J gene: TRBJ2-1
V gene: TRBV5-1
clone size: many
CDR3 protein: CASSLGPEGNEQFF
CDR3 DNA: TGCGCCAGCAGCTTGGGGCCGGAGGGCAATGAGCAGTTCTTC

D gene: NA
J gene: TRBJ2-7
V gene: TRBV27
clone size: many
CDR3 protein: CASSNRESYEQYF
CDR3 DNA: TGTGCCAGCAGTAACAGGGAAAGCTACGAGCAGTACTTC

D gene: NA
J gene: TRBJ1-1
V gene: TRBV7-9
clone size: many
CDR3 protein: CASSLSTGNTEAFF
CDR3 DNA: TGTGCCAGCAGCTTATCCACAGGGAACACTGAAGCTTTCTTT

D gene: NA
J gene: TRBJ2-1
V gene: TRBV4-2
clone size: once
CDR3 protein: CASSRGTHEQFF
CDR3 DNA: TGTGCCAGCAGCCGAGGGACCCATGAGCAGTTCTTC

D gene: NA
J gene: TRBJ2-5
V gene: TRBV7-2
clone size: many
CDR3 protein: CASSLAHKETQYF
CDR3 DNA: TGTGCCAGCAGCTTAGCACATAAAGAGACCCAGTACTTC

D gene: NA
J gene: TRBJ1-1
V gene: TRBV7-2
clone size: many
CDR3 protein: CASSLALGGSTEAFF
CDR3 DNA: TGTGCCAGCAGCTTAGCGTTGGGGGGTAGCACTGAAGCTTTCTTT

D gene: TRBD2
J gene: TRBJ2-1
V gene: TRBV29-1
clone size: NA
CDR3 protein: CSVLAESYNEQFF
CDR3 DNA: TGCAGCGTTCTAGCGGAGTCCTACAATGAGCAGTTCTTC

D gene: NA
J gene: TRBJ1-2
V gene: TRBV29-1
clone size: once
CDR3 protein: CSLGGVRGYGYTF
CDR3 DNA: TGCAGCCTGGGAGGGGTGAGGGGATATGGCTACACCTTC

D gene: TRBD1
J gene: TRBJ2-2
V gene: TRBV20-1
clone size: NA
CDR3 protein: CSATRQGAPTGERFF
CDR3 DNA: TGCAGTGCCACCCGACAGGGGGCGCCCACCGGGGAGCGGTTTTTT